Listed below are T cell receptor beta chains from one sample, sequenced in a study of vaccination effects on CD4 cells after COVID-19. The antigens for these receptors are not known. Assay: immunoSEQ multiplex PCR; the TCRdb copy retains only in-frame clones and omits some. The sample shows tens of thousands of clones, around 85% of them seen only once. Sequencing was performed on CD4+ T cells from PBMCs cultured without peptide, taken after COVID-19 vaccination. These receptors originate from a human donor who received a COVID-19 vaccine. Each CDR3 is given with its conserved first and last residue. The D gene is left open where the match is weak.

cdr3_aa: CATIPGRGLLSSGANVLTF
cdr3_length: 19
d_call: TRBD2
v_call: TRBV15

cdr3_aa: CSARVGEKLFF
cdr3_length: 11
d_call: NA
v_call: TRBV20-1

cdr3_aa: CATSRDQGSQPQHF
cdr3_length: 14
d_call: NA
v_call: TRBV15

cdr3_aa: CATSDWTRDRDGQETQYF
cdr3_length: 18
d_call: TRBD1
v_call: TRBV24-1

cdr3_aa: CASSIGTGSYNEQFF
cdr3_length: 15
d_call: TRBD1
v_call: TRBV19

cdr3_aa: CAISDFPNTGELFF
cdr3_length: 14
d_call: NA
v_call: TRBV10-3

cdr3_aa: CASSLAGEKTQYF
cdr3_length: 13
d_call: NA
v_call: TRBV7-9

cdr3_aa: CASSLESASEAFF
cdr3_length: 13
d_call: NA
v_call: TRBV5-1

cdr3_aa: CASSFRDSGTGYTF
cdr3_length: 14
d_call: TRBD1
v_call: TRBV5-1

cdr3_aa: CATSDLQVKGGTACGNTIYF
cdr3_length: 20
d_call: NA
v_call: TRBV24-1

cdr3_aa: CASSFRGYQPQHF
cdr3_length: 13
d_call: NA
v_call: TRBV7-2

cdr3_aa: CASSLVMGLDYGYTF
cdr3_length: 15
d_call: NA
v_call: TRBV7-2

cdr3_aa: CASSLAGGGQETQYF
cdr3_length: 15
d_call: TRBD2
v_call: TRBV5-4

cdr3_aa: CASSGTGGLGELFF
cdr3_length: 14
d_call: TRBD1
v_call: TRBV2

cdr3_aa: CASTDEVREKLFF
cdr3_length: 13
d_call: NA
v_call: TRBV6-6

cdr3_aa: CASSSTGIGNTIYF
cdr3_length: 14
d_call: NA
v_call: TRBV6-5

cdr3_aa: CASSLVGLATDTQYF
cdr3_length: 15
d_call: NA
v_call: TRBV7-6

cdr3_aa: CASNNNSPLHF
cdr3_length: 11
d_call: NA
v_call: TRBV7-2

cdr3_aa: CASSRQAGFQTGELFF
cdr3_length: 16
d_call: NA
v_call: TRBV5-5

cdr3_aa: CASSPRTGLLETQYF
cdr3_length: 15
d_call: TRBD1
v_call: TRBV9

cdr3_aa: CATLDRRAFF
cdr3_length: 10
d_call: TRBD1
v_call: TRBV28

cdr3_aa: CASSEQGVGYGYTF
cdr3_length: 14
d_call: TRBD1
v_call: TRBV6-1

cdr3_aa: CSVEAAWGEKLFF
cdr3_length: 13
d_call: NA
v_call: TRBV29-1

cdr3_aa: CASSLVPGVGPETQYF
cdr3_length: 16
d_call: NA
v_call: TRBV7-2

cdr3_aa: CSVDRTGTWNEQFF
cdr3_length: 14
d_call: TRBD1
v_call: TRBV29-1

cdr3_aa: CASSLNTDTQYF
cdr3_length: 12
d_call: NA
v_call: TRBV6-5

cdr3_aa: CASRRTGTGGAHGYTF
cdr3_length: 16
d_call: TRBD1
v_call: TRBV28

cdr3_aa: CASSLGDRKIGAFF
cdr3_length: 14
d_call: TRBD1
v_call: TRBV5-1

cdr3_aa: CASNKGTSGGADTQYF
cdr3_length: 16
d_call: TRBD2
v_call: TRBV5-1

cdr3_aa: CAWSGSTSGQPQHF
cdr3_length: 14
d_call: NA
v_call: TRBV30

cdr3_aa: CASSYKQGATGELFF
cdr3_length: 15
d_call: TRBD1
v_call: TRBV6-5

cdr3_aa: CASLNRREGGAFF
cdr3_length: 13
d_call: NA
v_call: TRBV6-6

cdr3_aa: CASSDLSSIDTQYF
cdr3_length: 14
d_call: NA
v_call: TRBV2

cdr3_aa: CASSLGGGRYNEQFF
cdr3_length: 15
d_call: TRBD2
v_call: TRBV5-4

cdr3_aa: CASSLVFSGGGETQYF
cdr3_length: 16
d_call: TRBD2
v_call: TRBV7-8

cdr3_aa: CASSLDTAGEKLFF
cdr3_length: 14
d_call: NA
v_call: TRBV5-1